This T cell receptor (beta chain) appears in the sequencing data of a study of OX40 agonist ivuxolimab in advanced cancers. Background for the entire study: Ivuxolimab, which targeted the costimulatory receptor OX40 (CD134), was an agonistic, fully human IgG2 monoclonal antibody. Intravenous ivuxolimab was administered to patients every 2 weeks at six dose levels: 0.01, 0.1, 0.3, 1.5, 3 and 10 mg/kg. Among the approximately 50 dose-escalation patients, some 19 had hepatocellular carcinoma, 15 or so melanoma, 9 renal cell carcinoma and 9 head and neck cancer. In the dose-escalation cohort, roughly 80% of patients were male, and the mean age was approximately 60 years, with a range of about 23 to 90. Patients were allowed to have had prior anti-PD-1, anti-PD-L1 or anti-CTLA-4 therapy, and 30% to 50% of the dose-escalation patients had previously received checkpoint inhibitors. Partial responses were achieved by three dose-escalation patients, of whom one had hepatocellular carcinoma and two had cutaneous melanoma. Peripheral TCRbeta sequencing was intended to test whether TCR sequence diversity was altered and clonal T-cell expansion was caused by ivuxolimab. The monotherapy dose-escalation portion (N ≈ 55 patients) of the phase I ivuxolimab trial is reported in the paper. The study at large found these results: In the 0.1-3.0 mg/kg groups, partial responders had among the lowest normalized peripheral clonal expansion, particularly in CD8+ T cells. Antigen specificity was not determined for the clonally expanded peripheral T cells. Low levels of normalized T-cell clonal expansion were also shown by some nonresponding patients. At doses of 0.1 to 3.0 mg/kg, clonal expansion of both CD4+ and CD8+ blood T cells was observed from baseline to week 6. After ivuxolimab, more expanded clones were found on average in CD8+ T cells than in CD4+ T cells.

Genomic DNA was isolated from the sorted cells so that the TCRbeta CDR3 region could be sequenced. The immunoSEQ Assay was used for sequencing of TCRbeta CDR3 regions. TCRdb mirrors the immuneACCESS table, restricted to in-frame sequences. Some clones are absent from its copies; in checked studies, under half trace to an unresolved V gene, and the reason for the others is unknown. The sample table contains roughly 67,000 clones; only one count was recorded for approximately 80% of them. Under 2% of the sample rests with the top ten. The trial excluded patients who had a history of autoimmune disease or who were on systemic immunosuppression. Peripheral blood for TCR sequencing was drawn from every dose cohort at baseline, at cycle 4 day 1 and at cycle 7 day 1. The samples were drawn from a first-in-human, open-label, multicenter phase I dose-escalation trial of ivuxolimab. Adults with locally advanced or metastatic melanoma, renal cell carcinoma, hepatocellular carcinoma or head and neck squamous cell carcinoma were enrolled in the trial. CD4+ and CD8+ T cells were sorted separately from peripheral blood before TCR sequencing.

The germline V gene provides CDR1 MGHRA and CDR2 YSYEKL. The germline V and J ends show losses of 0 bases and 7 bases respectively, and no gene match explains 3 bases of the junction. Counted from cysteine to phenylalanine, this CDR3 has 15 amino acids. CDR3 DNA only is kept here, 45 bases in frame from base 1. Comments on this clone: Its binding antigen is unknown. No base quality information exists; no much larger clone differs at one position.

The sequence links TRBV4-1 to TRBJ2-1, with 10 junctional bases fitting TRBD2. The material was CD4+ or CD8+ T cells sorted from blood, obtained in a trial of the OX40 agonist ivuxolimab. This TCR came from an adult with an advanced solid tumor such as melanoma, head and neck, liver or kidney cancer. The nucleotides read TGCGCCAGCAGCCAAGAACCTAGCGGGAGAAATGAGCAGTTCTTC. Its protein reads: CASSQEPSGRNEQFF.